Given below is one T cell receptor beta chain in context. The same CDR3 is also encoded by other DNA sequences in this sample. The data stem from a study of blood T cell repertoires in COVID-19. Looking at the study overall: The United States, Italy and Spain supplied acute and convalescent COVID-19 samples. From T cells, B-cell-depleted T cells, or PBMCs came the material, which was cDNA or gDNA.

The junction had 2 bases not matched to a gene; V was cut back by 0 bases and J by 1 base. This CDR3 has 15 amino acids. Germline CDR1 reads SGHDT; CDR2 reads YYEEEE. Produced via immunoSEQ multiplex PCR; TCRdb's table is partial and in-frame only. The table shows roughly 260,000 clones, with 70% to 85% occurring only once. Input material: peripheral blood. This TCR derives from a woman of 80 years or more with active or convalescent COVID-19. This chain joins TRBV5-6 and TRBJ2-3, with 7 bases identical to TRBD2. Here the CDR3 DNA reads TGTGCCAGCAGCTTGGTTGCGGGAGGCACAGATACGCAGTATTTT. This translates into CASSLVAGGTDTQYF.